Here is one T cell receptor beta chain with its context. The antigen remains undetermined. This sample is drawn from a study of T cells after posttransplantation cyclophosphamide. Whole-study findings and limits: Skin or GI-infiltrating T cells shared few TRB sequences with blood.

Between the trimmed V and J ends, which lost 0 bases and 1 base, there was a span of 10 bases. The CDR3 loop spans 15 amino acids. CDR1 and CDR2 (germline): SGHAT, FQNNGV. Data came from immunoSEQ multiplex PCR; TCRdb stores just in-frame clones and leaves some out. The sample holds around 6,900 clones, 95% to 98% seen once. The V call is TRBV11-2, the J call TRBJ2-7, with D tentatively TRBD1 (5 bases). This sequence was found in a woman aged 30 to 39 in good health and a related stem cell transplant donor. The material sequenced was naive CD8+ T cells sorted from PBMCs. DNA of the CDR3: TGTGCCAGCAGCTTAGAGTTTTCAGGGTCCTACGAGCAGTACTTC. It specifies CASSLEFSGSYEQYF. The full variable domain, its missing parts supplied by reference TRBV11-2 and TRBJ2-7, is EAGVAQSPRYKIIEKRQSVAFWCNPISGHATLYWYQQILGQGPKLLIQFQNNGVVDDSQLPKDRFSAERLKGVDSTLKIQPAKLEDSAVYLCASSLEFSGSYEQYFGPGTRLTVT.